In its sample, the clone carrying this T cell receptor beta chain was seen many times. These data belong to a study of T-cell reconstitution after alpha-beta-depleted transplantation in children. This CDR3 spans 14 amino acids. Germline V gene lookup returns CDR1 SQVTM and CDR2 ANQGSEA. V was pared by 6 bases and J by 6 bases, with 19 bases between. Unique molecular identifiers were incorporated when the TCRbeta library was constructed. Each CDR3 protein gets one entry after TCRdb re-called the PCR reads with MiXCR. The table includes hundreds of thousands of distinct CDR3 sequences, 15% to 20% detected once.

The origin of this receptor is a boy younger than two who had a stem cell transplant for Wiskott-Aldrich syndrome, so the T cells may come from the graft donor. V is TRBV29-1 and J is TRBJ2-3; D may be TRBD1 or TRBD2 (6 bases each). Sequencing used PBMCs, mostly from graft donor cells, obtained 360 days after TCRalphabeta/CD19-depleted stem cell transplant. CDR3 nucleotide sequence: TGCAGCGTGGGGGCTAGCGCTCTACCCGATACGCAGTATTTT. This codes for CSVGASALPDTQYF.